Listed here is a single T cell receptor (beta chain). It lacks a known antigen. Base qualities are not at hand, and no much larger clone is one base apart. The data were obtained in a study of blood T cell repertoires in COVID-19 (TCRdb year 2020). Background on the whole study: Samples from collaborators originated in the United States, Italy and Spain and spanned both the acute and convalescent phases of COVID-19. The material from the prospective study consisted of cDNA or gDNA derived from T cells, B-cell-depleted T cells, or PBMCs. Subjects who had been exposed to COVID-19, were actively infected with it, or had recovered from it provided the deeply sampled blood TCRbeta repertoires that made up the dataset. The repertoires were released in a freely available public database meant as a resource for research on the immune response to SARS-CoV-2. The samples were drawn from two sources: the first 160 participants of the ongoing ImmuneRACE study, and about 1,300 subjects contributed by 6 global collaborators. Nearly every sample came with metadata listing a de-identified subject ID, COVID-19 status, age in years and sex. HLA class I and class II types, where available, came from metadata supplied by the sample provider rather than from assay-based typing. The paper as a whole reports these results and caveats: Clinical and demographic metadata were provided uncurated, with the amount varying by source and participant.

TCRbeta CDR3 regions were amplified from genomic DNA using the immunoSEQ Assay, a bias-controlled multiplex PCR. The source study handled its data this way. The number of nucleated cells in each sample was estimated from the amplification of reference gene primers within the assay. Sequence reads were collapsed and filtered to measure the absolute abundance of every unique TCRbeta CDR3 rearrangement. For each sample, productive Simpson clonality was calculated as the square root of Simpson's diversity index across productive rearrangements. TCRdb mirrors the immuneACCESS table, restricted to in-frame sequences. Some clones are absent from its copies; in checked studies, under half trace to an unresolved V gene, and the reason for the others is unknown. V, J and clone size were drawn from that table, and D and trimming were deduced from the DNA. Across this sample there are tens of thousands of clones, with about 83% seen only once. Together, the top ten hold about 43% of the sample.

V loses 6 bases of germline sequence and J loses 2 bases, and the interval between the two ends is 8 bases. The CDR3 holds 13 amino acids from the cysteine to the phenylalanine. CDR3 DNA only is kept here, 39 bases in frame from base 1. CDR1 and CDR2, per the germline V gene, are MNHEY and SVGAGI. Whole blood was collected in K2EDTA tubes by collaborating institutions according to the institutions' own protocols. Collaborator samples were shipped for TCRbeta analysis as frozen whole blood, isolated PBMCs, or DNA extracted from either sample type. This sequence originates from an elderly man with acute or convalescent COVID-19. Sequencing was carried out using peripheral blood. The rearrangement combines TRBV6-5 with TRBJ1-5; a confident D gene designation cannot be given. The DNA sequence is as follows: TGTGCCAGCAGACGGGGAGGCAATCAGCCCCAGCATTTT. This encodes CASRRGGNQPQHF.